This entry describes one T cell receptor beta chain. A junction end diverges from the germline sequence, so it may reflect a read error. This specimen comes from a study of control samples from healthy donors and cancer patients. Generated by immunoSEQ multiplex PCR, the TCRdb table keeps only in-frame clones and is missing some. Here the sample spans fewer than 90,000 clones, approximately 80% being singletons. The V gene's germline CDR1 is MNHNS and CDR2 SASEGT. This CDR3 has 15 residues. The chain uses TRBV6-1 and TRBJ2-1; 10 bases are a match to TRBD2. The sample taken for sequencing was blood. The origin of this receptor is a man aged 50 to 59 in good health. For the CDR3, the DNA is TGTGCCAGCACTGAAGCGGGAGGGCCCTACAATGAGCAGTTCTTC. Translated, it gives CASTEAGGPYNEQFF.